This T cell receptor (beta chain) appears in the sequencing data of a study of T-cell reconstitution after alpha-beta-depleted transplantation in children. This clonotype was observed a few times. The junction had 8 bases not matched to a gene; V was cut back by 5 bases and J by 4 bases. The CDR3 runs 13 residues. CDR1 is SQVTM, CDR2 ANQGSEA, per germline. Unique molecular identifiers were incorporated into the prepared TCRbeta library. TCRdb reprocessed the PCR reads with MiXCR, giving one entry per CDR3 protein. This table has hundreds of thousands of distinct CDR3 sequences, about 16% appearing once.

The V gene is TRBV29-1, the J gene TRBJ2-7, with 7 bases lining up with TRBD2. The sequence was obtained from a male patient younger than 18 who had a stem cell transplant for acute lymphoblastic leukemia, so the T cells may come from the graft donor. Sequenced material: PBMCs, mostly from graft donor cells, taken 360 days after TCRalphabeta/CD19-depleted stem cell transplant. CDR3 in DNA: TGCAGCGTTCCTGCGGGGGTAGGGTACGAGCAGTACTTC. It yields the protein CSVPAGVGYEQYF.